A single sample gave rise to the 15 T cell receptor beta chains below, sequenced in a study of cytomegalovirus exposure and HLA in healthy donors. PCR involved 60 Vbeta and 13 Jbeta primers. Profiled with immunoSEQ multiplex PCR; TCRdb holds only in-frame clones, not every one. Reported are about 140,000 clones; the ten largest clones contain 2% to 3%. The sequenced sample was PBMCs. Receptors originate from a man aged 35 to 55 in good health and CMV-seronegative.

The V call is TRBV7-3, the J call TRBJ2-2; TRBD1 matches 9 bases. Germline-derived CDR1 and CDR2 are SGHTA and FQGTGA. The CDR3 loop spans 13 amino acids. With 4 bases clipped from V and 8 bases from J, the junction kept 2 bases outside the gene matches. Here the CDR3 reads CASSSDRGGELFF. DNA for the CDR3: TGTGCCAGCAGCTCGGACAGGGGTGGGGAGCTGTTTTTT.

V usage is TRBV7-2 and J usage is TRBJ2-3; 10 bases line up with TRBD2. J lost 1 base, V lost 5 bases, and 9 bases had no gene match. Germline V gene data show CDR1 as SGHTA and CDR2 as FQGNSA. This CDR3 has 17 residues. CDR3 DNA sequence: TGTGCCAGCAGCCTAGGCCCTCTAGCGGGGGGCACAGATACGCAGTATTTT. Its translation: CASSLGPLAGGTDTQYF.

The J gene is TRBJ2-3, the V gene TRBV7-2; TRBD1 is a possible D gene (5 bases). CDR3 length: 14 residues. V shed 2 bases and J shed 0 bases, with 6 bases lying between them. The V gene's germline CDR1 is SGHTA and CDR2 FQGNSA. DNA of the CDR3: TGTGCCAGCAGCTTACAGGGTAGCACAGATACGCAGTATTTT. Amino acids: CASSLQGSTDTQYF.

With regard to this clone: The same CDR3 can be traced to other DNA sequences in this sample. Written as DNA, the CDR3 is TGTGCCAGCACCCTGGACAGGGGAGGCAATCAGCCCCAGCATTTT. Translating it yields CASTLDRGGNQPQHF. The chain couples TRBV7-2 to TRBJ1-5, with TRBD1 matching over 9 bases. CDR1 SGHTA and CDR2 FQGNSA come from the germline V gene. The CDR3 extends over 15 amino acids. The ends lost 7 bases at V and 2 bases at J; junction bases unmatched: 6.

The chain links TRBV27 to TRBJ1-1, with TRBD1 as a possible D gene (6 bases). CDR1 is MNHEY and CDR2 is SMNVEV in the germline V gene (reference sequence). The V and J ends lost 3 bases and 1 base respectively, with 12 bases between them. This CDR3 region has 15 residues. CDR3: CASSLRQGSNTEAFF. CDR3 sequence (DNA): TGTGCCAGCAGTTTGCGTCAGGGGTCGAACACTGAAGCTTTCTTT.

The J gene is TRBJ1-2, the V gene TRBV28; D not certain. V was trimmed by 6 bases and J by 7 bases, leaving 15 bases between them. The CDR3 is 13 residues long. The germline CDR1 and CDR2 sequences are MDHEN and SYDVKM. The CDR3 DNA follows: TGTGCCAGCAGCCCGAGCGCGGGTGGTGGCTACACCTTC. This sequence encodes CASSPSAGGGYTF.

This chain joins TRBV5-1 and TRBJ2-1, with D possibly TRBD2 on 5 matching bases. Between the trimmed V and J ends, which lost 6 bases and 9 bases, there was a span of 16 bases. The CDR3 is 13 residues long. Germline V CDR1 and CDR2: SGHRS, YFSETQ. Here the CDR3 reads CASTSDLSGEQFF. The CDR3 nucleotides read TGCGCCAGCACATCTGACCTCAGCGGTGAGCAGTTCTTC.

The rearrangement joins TRBV5-1 to TRBJ2-5, with 9 bases fitting TRBD1. Germline V lookup: CDR1 SGHRS, CDR2 YFSETQ. V was clipped by 4 bases and J by 5 bases; unmatched bases: 9. This CDR3 has 15 residues. CDR3 DNA: TGCGCCAGCAGCGCCAGGGACAGGGAGTGGGAGACCCAGTACTTC. This translates into CASSARDREWETQYF.

In regard to this clone: The same CDR3 can be traced to other DNA sequences in this sample. The rearrangement uses TRBV10-3 and TRBJ2-7, with TRBD1 matching 9 bases. V gave up 4 bases and J gave up 5 bases; unmatched junction bases: 6. The CDR3 is 14 amino acids. Looked up from germline, CDR1 is ENHRY and CDR2 is SYGVKD. The CDR3, as DNA: TGTGCCATCAGTGGTGACAGGGGGAAAGACGAGCAGTACTTC. It encodes CAISGDRGKDEQYF.

The chain combines TRBV10-3 with TRBJ2-3, with TRBD2 matching over 11 bases. This CDR3 spans 14 amino acids. Germline V CDR1 and CDR2: ENHRY, SYGVKD. Unmatched junction bases numbered 3, after V lost 6 bases and J lost 4 bases. The DNA of the CDR3 is TGTGCCATCAGCACTAGCGGGGGAGCAGATACGCAGTATTTT. Its protein product is CAISTSGGADTQYF.

This chain links TRBV29-1 with TRBJ2-5; 7 bases match TRBD1. Germline CDR1 SQVTM, CDR2 ANQGSEA. The CDR3 sequence is 14 residues long. The V gene end was trimmed by 0 bases and the J gene end by 1 base; junction bases not matched to a gene: 2. CDR3 sequence reads: CSVEEWDSQETQYF. The CDR3 coding sequence is TGCAGCGTTGAAGAGTGGGACAGCCAAGAGACCCAGTACTTC.

The V gene is TRBV7-6, the J gene TRBJ1-2, with 8 bases lining up with TRBD1. V was pared by 1 base and J by 8 bases, with 6 bases of the junction left unmatched. From germline, CDR1 is SGHVS and CDR2 FNYEAQ. CDR3 length: 14 residues. Here the CDR3 DNA reads TGTGCCAGCAGCTTAGAAGACAGGGGTGGCGGCTACACCTTC. Its protein is CASSLEDRGGGYTF.

V and J are TRBV6-6 and TRBJ1-5; no firm D call. Looked up from germline, CDR1 is MNHNY and CDR2 is SVGAGI (reference sequence). Trimming pared 5 bases from V and 9 bases from J, leaving 8 bases between. The CDR3 sequence is 11 residues long. As DNA, the CDR3 is TGTGCCAGCAGTCAGGAAAGGCCCCAGCATTTT. Its translation is CASSQERPQHF.

The chain joins TRBV5-8 to TRBJ1-2; 11 nucleotides match TRBD1. V shed 3 bases and J 3 bases; nucleotides not matched to a gene: 4. CDR1 is SGHTS, CDR2 YDEGEE, per germline. This CDR3 is 15 amino acids long. The CDR3 sequence: CASSYRDRGDYGYTF. The DNA of the CDR3 is TGTGCCAGCAGCTACCGGGACAGGGGGGACTATGGCTACACCTTC.

V usage is TRBV11-2 and J usage is TRBJ2-7; 9 bases are shared with TRBD2. The germline gives CDR1 SGHAT, CDR2 FQNNGV. This CDR3 region has 13 residues. The CDR3 DNA follows: TGTGCGTCCCAGGCGGGGGGGCCAAACGAGCAGTACTTC. This encodes CASQAGGPNEQYF.